A single T cell receptor (beta chain) is shown here with its context. Its antigen is unidentified. The data were taken from a study of OX40 agonist ivuxolimab in advanced cancers. The overall study: Hepatocellular carcinoma, melanoma, renal cell or head and neck cancer was diagnosed in the dose-escalation patients. General study findings and limits: Clonal expansion by week 6 occurred in CD4+ and CD8+ blood T cells (at 0.1 to 3.0 mg/kg).

Germline lookup yields CDR1 SGHTA and CDR2 FQGNSA. Trimming shortened V by 6 bases and J by 5 bases, and 10 bases separated the two germline ends. The CDR3 covers 12 residues. Data came from immunoSEQ multiplex PCR; TCRdb stores just in-frame clones and leaves some out. The table has 70,000 to 90,000 clones, 89% seen once. The sample was CD4+ or CD8+ T cells sorted from blood, taken in a trial of the OX40 agonist ivuxolimab. This chain joins TRBV7-2 and TRBJ1-1; maybe TRBD1 (5 bases). This TCR was sampled from an adult with an advanced solid tumor such as melanoma, head and neck, liver or kidney cancer. This CDR3 is CASSWRGTEAFF. The CDR3, as DNA: TGTGCCAGCAGTTGGAGGGGAACTGAAGCTTTCTTT.